The rows below give T cell receptor beta chains drawn from one sample of a study of CD4 T cells in relation to SARS-CoV-2 and coronaviruses. These receptors lack a known antigen. TCRdb's copy holds only in-frame clones and misses some; the assay was immunoSEQ multiplex PCR. This table holds 20,000 to 25,000 clones, less than 85% found once. What was sequenced was CD4+ T cells from PBMCs, cultured in vitro. All receptors derive from a human donor in good health. Both conserved end residues are part of each CDR3. The D gene is left open where the match is weak. The size entry is marked missing in some rows and otherwise reads once, few, many or a size class.

CDR3nt,CDR3aa,j_gene,d_gene,abundance,v_gene
TGTGCCAGCAGCCCCGGTAATGGCTACACCTTC,CASSPGNGYTF,TRBJ1-2,NA,NA,TRBV12-3/TRBV12-4
TGCGCCAGCAGCTTGGTAGTTCCAGGGGCGGGCACCGGGGAGCTGTTTTTT,CASSLVVPGAGTGELFF,TRBJ2-2,NA,NA,TRBV5-1
TGTGCCAGCAGTGAGAGGGCAGGAAAAGGGGACATTCAGTACTTC,CASSERAGKGDIQYF,TRBJ2-4,NA,few,TRBV2
TGTGCCATCAGTGGTTCAGGACTCAATGAGCAGTTCTTC,CAISGSGLNEQFF,TRBJ2-1,NA,NA,TRBV10-3
TGTGCCAGCAGCCAAGGGGGTGGGGGGGCGGTCGGCTATGGCTACACCTTC,CASSQGGGGAVGYGYTF,TRBJ1-2,NA,NA,TRBV4-2
TGCGCCAGCAGCCCCCCGGACAGGGGAGGCGGGTACATTCAGTACTTC,CASSPPDRGGGYIQYF,TRBJ2-4,TRBD1,once,TRBV5-1
TGTGCCAGCAGCATCTTTGACAGGGGGCGTCAGCCCCAGCATTTT,CASSIFDRGRQPQHF,TRBJ1-5,TRBD1,NA,TRBV5-6
TGTGCCAGCAGCTTAGGTGGAGCAGATACGCAGTATTTT,CASSLGGADTQYF,TRBJ2-3,NA,NA,TRBV11-2
TGTGCCTGGACATACTATAATTCACCCCTCCACTTT,CAWTYYNSPLHF,TRBJ1-6,NA,few,TRBV30
TGTGCCAGCAGTGACCTCACAAGGAGCACCCTCCACTTT,CASSDLTRSTLHF,TRBJ1-6,NA,few,TRBV2
TGTGCCAGTAGTGTAGATGGGGGGACAGATACGCAGTATTTT,CASSVDGGTDTQYF,TRBJ2-3,NA,NA,TRBV19
TGTGCCAGCAGTTACCCGGCGACTAGCGGGAGTGAGACCCAGTACTTC,CASSYPATSGSETQYF,TRBJ2-5,TRBD2,NA,TRBV6-2/TRBV6-3
TGTGCCAGCAGCGCGGCTCCTAATCAGCCCCAGCATTTT,CASSAAPNQPQHF,TRBJ1-5,NA,NA,TRBV5-5
TGCGCCAGCAGCCCCCGGGGGGGCGGGAGGGGCGATGAGCAGTTCTTC,CASSPRGGGRGDEQFF,TRBJ2-1,TRBD2,NA,TRBV5-1
TGTGCCAGCAGCCATGCCTCCTACGAGCAGTACTTC,CASSHASYEQYF,TRBJ2-7,NA,NA,TRBV3-1/TRBV3-2
TGTGCCTGGAGTGCACCCGGGACAGGGATCCAAAATGAAGCTTTCTTT,CAWSAPGTGIQNEAFF,TRBJ1-1,TRBD1,NA,TRBV30
TGTGCCAGTAGTATAGGCGCGGGTAACTATGGCTACACCTTC,CASSIGAGNYGYTF,TRBJ1-2,NA,medium-sized,TRBV19
TGTGCCAGCAGTTCCTCGGGTCTCACTAGGTCCTATGGCTACACCTTC,CASSSSGLTRSYGYTF,TRBJ1-2,NA,large,TRBV6-2/TRBV6-3
TGTGCCAGCAGCCAAGCAGGGTTCTCTGGAAACACCATATATTTT,CASSQAGFSGNTIYF,TRBJ1-3,NA,NA,TRBV3-1/TRBV3-2
TGTGCCTGGAGTGTAGGACTAGCGGCCAATGAGCAGTTCTTC,CAWSVGLAANEQFF,TRBJ2-1,TRBD2,NA,TRBV30
TGTGCCAGTAGTATTGGGACAGGGGGCAATCAGCCCCAGCATTTT,CASSIGTGGNQPQHF,TRBJ1-5,TRBD1,NA,TRBV19
TGTGCCAGCAGCCAAGTTCCGGCCGGGACAGGGTATAGCCTAACCTACGAGCAGTACTTC,CASSQVPAGTGYSLTYEQYF,TRBJ2-7,TRBD1,few,TRBV3-1/TRBV3-2